This passage covers 13 T cell receptor beta chains from one sample sequenced in a study of T cells in Graves' hyperthyroidism and ophthalmopathy. The investigators amplified TCR beta CDR3 regions from RNA transcripts. The TCR CDR3 was amplified in a first-round RT-PCR using the HTBI primer set. TCRdb used MiXCR to reprocess the multiplex PCR reads, holding one entry per CDR3 protein. The data show around 600,000 distinct CDR3 sequences, 15% to 18% seen once. Sequencing was done on a sample of blood. All receptors derive from a woman in her 30s with Graves' hyperthyroidism.

Ten or more counts support this clonotype. V gene TRBV15 combines with J gene TRBJ1-5; D possibly corresponds to TRBD1 (6 bases). Germline V gene lookup returns CDR1 LNHNV and CDR2 YYDKDF (reference sequence). The CDR3 is 14 amino acids. V was clipped by 1 base and J by 7 bases, with 11 bases between them. This CDR3 is CATSRAGVSQPQHF. CDR3 DNA sequence: TGTGCCACCAGCAGAGCAGGGGTCTCGCAGCCCCAGCATTTT.

The chain is built from TRBV4-3 and TRBJ2-1, with D tentatively TRBD1 or TRBD2 (6 bases each). The V end lost 0 bases, the J end lost 11 bases, and 14 bases lay between the germline ends. The CDR3 extends over 14 amino acids. Germline loops: CDR1 LGHNA, CDR2 YSLEER. The CDR3, as DNA: TGCGCCAGCAGCCAAGAGGGGGGCCCGGGGAAGCAGTTCTTC. It encodes CASSQEGGPGKQFF.

This clonotype was picked up many times. This rearrangement joins TRBV20-1 to TRBJ2-1; 10 nucleotides agree with TRBD2. Germline V gene data show CDR1 as DFQATT and CDR2 as SNEGSKA (reference sequence). V shed 4 bases and J 1 base; nucleotides not matched to a gene: 7. The CDR3 is made up of 16 amino acids. DNA of the CDR3: TGCAGTGCTACTCCTAGCGGGAGCGGTTCCTACAATGAGCAGTTCTTC. Translated, it gives CSATPSGSGSYNEQFF.

The chain employs TRBV4-3 and TRBJ2-2; tentatively, D is TRBD1 (5 bases). The CDR3 loop spans 15 amino acids. V was pared by 6 bases and J by 1 base, with 12 bases between. The germline V gene encodes CDR1 LGHNA and CDR2 YSLEER. The CDR3 DNA reads as TGCGCCAGCAGGAGGCGGACAATGAACACCGGGGAGCTGTTTTTT. It translates to CASRRRTMNTGELFF.

The chain couples TRBV7-2 to TRBJ2-3, with 9 bases that match TRBD2. This CDR3 is built from 18 residues. The J segment lost 4 bases and the V segment lost 5 bases, leaving 16 bases of the junction unmatched. Germline values: CDR1 SGHTA, CDR2 FQGNSA. CDR3 region: CASSLSWGGRALADTQYF. CDR3 in DNA: TGTGCCAGCAGCCTTAGTTGGGGCGGGAGGGCCCTCGCAGATACGCAGTATTTT.

The sample holds many counts of this clonotype. The chain combines TRBV20-1 with TRBJ2-1; 7 bases match TRBD2. The CDR3 has 18 amino acids. Germline assignment: CDR1 DFQATT and CDR2 SNEGSKA (reference sequence). Trimming at V came to 1 base and at J to 0 bases, leaving 12 bases not matched to a gene. In DNA, the CDR3 is TGCAGTGCTAGAGCTCGACTAGCCAGGTGGAGCTCCTACAATGAGCAGTTCTTC. This gives the protein CSARARLARWSSYNEQFF.

Ten or more counts support this clonotype. The chain links TRBV2 to TRBJ1-2, with D unclear. Germline values: CDR1 SNHLY, CDR2 FYNNEI. The CDR3 consists of 14 residues. V was clipped by 1 base and J by 2 bases, with 8 bases between them. CDR3 sequence (DNA): TGTGCCAGCAGTGAAGAGGGAACAAACTATGGCTACACCTTC. It translates to CASSEEGTNYGYTF.

This clonotype was found a few times. The CDR3 nucleotides are TGTGCCAGCAGTACTAGCGCGGTTTCCTACAATGAGCAGTTCTTC. Amino acid sequence: CASSTSAVSYNEQFF. The genes are TRBV6-5 and TRBJ2-1; 7 positions agree with TRBD2. With V trimmed by 5 bases and J by 1 base, 5 bases remained unmatched. CDR1 is MNHEY, CDR2 SVGAGI, per germline. CDR3 length: 15 amino acids.

This clonotype was counted a few times. CDR3 amino acids: CASSPRVRGSYEQYF. The CDR3, as DNA: TGTGCCAGCAGCCCGAGGGTCAGGGGCTCCTACGAGCAGTACTTC. The V gene is TRBV7-9, the J gene TRBJ2-7; D might be TRBD1 (6 bases). This CDR3 comprises 15 residues. V lost 5 bases to trimming and J lost 0 bases, with 14 bases between them. Germline values: CDR1 SEHNR, CDR2 FQNEAQ (reference sequence). The whole variable domain, remainder taken from reference TRBV7-9 and TRBJ2-7, is DTGVSQNPRHKITKRGQNVTFRCDPISEHNRLYWYRQTLGQGPEFLTYFQNEAQLEKSRLLSDRFSAERPKGSFSTLEIQRTEQGDSAMYLCASSPRVRGSYEQYFGPGTRLTVT.

This chain links TRBV10-3 with TRBJ1-1; 9 positions agree with TRBD1. Losses at the gene ends were 5 bases for V and 7 bases for J; bases not matched to a gene: 5. Germline-derived CDR1 and CDR2 are ENHRY and SYGVKD. This CDR3 is 13 amino acids long. The CDR3 loop reads CAISTDRGYEAFF. The CDR3 DNA reads TGTGCCATCAGTACGGACAGGGGCTATGAAGCTTTCTTT.

This chain joins TRBV4-1 and TRBJ2-4; D gene uncertain. Germline CDR1 MGHRA, CDR2 YSYEKL. CDR3 length: 16 residues. V was cut by 3 bases and J by 5 bases, with 17 bases left in between. In DNA, the CDR3 is TGCGCCAGCAGCCACCTGTCGGCCCCGAGTGAAAACATTCAGTACTTC. Encoded protein: CASSHLSAPSENIQYF.

This clonotype was counted at least ten times. The genes are TRBV30 and TRBJ1-1; no definite D call. Germline V lookup: CDR1 GTSNPN, CDR2 SVGIG (reference sequence). The germline V and J ends were trimmed by 4 bases and 6 bases, with 15 bases remaining between them. This CDR3 is 13 amino acids long. CDR3 region: CAWNSVGMAEAFF. The CDR3 DNA follows: TGTGCCTGGAATTCAGTAGGGATGGCTGAAGCTTTCTTT.

This clonotype was detected ten times or more. The J gene is TRBJ2-1, the V gene TRBV7-3; D perhaps matches TRBD2 (6 bases). The V end was cut by 5 bases, the J end by 4 bases, with 18 bases between. Germline CDR1 SGHTA, CDR2 FQGTGA. This CDR3 is built from 16 residues. CDR3 loop: CASSPSALASYNEQFF. The CDR3 DNA follows: TGTGCCAGCAGCCCATCAGCTCTAGCGAGTTACAATGAGCAGTTCTTC.